The next 20 T cell receptor beta chains were all read from a single sample in a study of Ad26.COV2.S vaccination and SARS-CoV-2 variants. Treatment: 15 to 20 received Ad26.COV2.S at low or high dose, single or two shots; several received placebo; per-sample allocation not given. Each sample was drawn 63 days after the first injection (of vaccine or placebo). Here immunoSEQ multiplex PCR was the method, and the copy in TCRdb shows in-frame clones only, minus some. The sample gives more than 300,000 clones, around 88% of which show up once; roughly 10% is in the top ten. Source: peripheral blood, taken in a trial of Ad26.COV2.S vaccine versus placebo. These receptors all come from a person aged 18-60 years who received the Ad26.COV2.S COVID-19 vaccine or a placebo.

This chain links TRBV6-2 or TRBV6-3 with TRBJ2-7; D not resolved. V shed 0 bases and J shed 5 bases, with 8 bases lying between them. In germline, CDR1 is MNHEY, CDR2 SVGEGT. This CDR3 region has 13 residues. This CDR3 reads CASSYSTAHEQYF. Written as DNA, the CDR3 is TGTGCCAGCAGTTACTCGACTGCCCACGAGCAGTACTTC.

The CDR3 region is CASSYQGAGDEKLFF. Written as DNA, the CDR3 is TGTGCCAGCAGCTATCAGGGGGCGGGGGACGAAAAACTGTTTTTT. J is TRBJ1-4 and V is TRBV7-2; 8 nucleotides align to TRBD1. The CDR3 is made up of 15 amino acids. Germline values: CDR1 SGHTA, CDR2 FQGNSA. The trim removed 4 bases at V and 8 bases at J, leaving 9 bases unmatched.

The CDR3 DNA is TGTGCCAGCAGTTACCAGGGACCGAGGACTAACTATGGCTACACCTTC. Encoded protein: CASSYQGPRTNYGYTF. V is TRBV6-2 or TRBV6-3 and J is TRBJ1-2, with TRBD1 as a possible D gene (5 bases). Germline lookup yields CDR1 MNHEY and CDR2 SVGEGT. The CDR3 length is 16 residues. V lost 2 bases and J 0 bases, leaving 13 bases between the germline ends.

The chain uses TRBV4-3 and TRBJ2-7; D is ambiguous. The CDR3 consists of 15 residues. With 0 bases removed from V and 2 bases from J, the gap between germline ends came to 11 bases. Germline CDR1 is LGHNA and CDR2 is YSLEER. The DNA for the CDR3 is TGCGCCAGCAGCCAAGACCAAGTTTCAACCTACGAGCAGTACTTC. It codes for CASSQDQVSTYEQYF.

This chain uses TRBV3-1 (or the pseudogene TRBV3-2) with TRBJ1-1; TRBD1 matches at 7 bases. The CDR3 consists of 15 residues. Unmatched junction bases numbered 12, after V lost 0 bases and J lost 11 bases. Germline loops: CDR1 LGHDT, CDR2 YNNKEL (reference sequence). The CDR3 nucleotides read TGTGCCAGCAGCCAAGATCTCCAGGGGGGTTCGAGGGCTTTCTTT. Amino acids: CASSQDLQGGSRAFF.

The rearrangement joins TRBV25-1 to TRBJ2-1, with 11 bases fitting TRBD2. V shed 4 bases, J shed 4 bases, and the junction held 3 bases outside the gene matches. The CDR3 has 15 residues. Germline assignment: CDR1 MGHDK and CDR2 SYGVNS. Here the CDR3 DNA reads TGTGCCAGCAGTGGAGGACTAGCGGGTTACAATGAGCAGTTCTTC. Its translation is CASSGGLAGYNEQFF.

The chain has TRBV7-8 and TRBJ1-1; perhaps TRBD1 as D (6 bases). The length of the CDR3 is 15 residues. Germline assignment: CDR1 SGHVS and CDR2 FQNEAQ. Trimming cost V 7 bases and J 4 bases, with 19 bases left between them. CDR3 residues: CASTLGRGQSTEAFF. DNA for the CDR3: TGTGCCAGCACCCTAGGTCGGGGGCAGAGCACTGAAGCTTTCTTT.

A single count supports this clone. V gene TRBV11-2 combines with J gene TRBJ2-3; tentatively, D is TRBD1 (6 bases). Germline lookup yields CDR1 SGHAT and CDR2 FQNNGV. With 1 base removed from V and 2 bases from J, the gap between germline ends came to 19 bases. The CDR3 extends over 18 amino acids. The DNA for the CDR3 is TGTGCCAGCAGCTTAGCTGCCAGGGGTATTGGAATCACAGATACGCAGTATTTT. Translated, it gives CASSLAARGIGITDTQYF.

The genes are TRBV7-8 and TRBJ1-3; D not resolved. Trimming took off 2 bases at V and 0 bases at J, with 17 bases between the two ends. Germline loops: CDR1 SGHVS, CDR2 FQNEAQ. The CDR3 is 18 residues long. In DNA form, the CDR3 reads TGTGCCAGCAGCTTATTTCTAGAGGGTCGCGACTCTGGAAACACCATATATTTT. This gives the protein CASSLFLEGRDSGNTIYF.

The chain carries TRBV2 and TRBJ1-1; D gene uncertain. CDR3 size: 13 residues. V lost 6 bases and J 0 bases, leaving 8 bases between the germline ends. Germline loops: CDR1 SNHLY, CDR2 FYNNEI. CDR3 loop: CASSVRMNTEAFF. The CDR3 DNA reads as TGTGCCAGCAGCGTCCGGATGAACACTGAAGCTTTCTTT.

The chain employs TRBV7-6 and TRBJ1-3, with D unresolved. The length of the CDR3 is 14 residues. CDR1 and CDR2 (germline): SGHVS, FNYEAQ. Trimming removed 5 bases at V and 0 bases at J, with 8 bases between. CDR3 sequence reads: CASSQPSSGNTIYF. The CDR3 DNA follows: TGTGCCAGCAGCCAACCAAGCTCTGGAAACACCATATATTTT.

The rearrangement uses TRBV4-2 and TRBJ1-5; tentatively, D is TRBD1 (5 bases). Trimming left V 3 bases short and J 5 bases short, with 11 bases between. The CDR3 totals 14 residues. Per germline, CDR1 LGHNA and CDR2 YNFKEQ. The DNA for the CDR3 is TGTGCCAGCAGCCACCGACAGATCGATCAGCCCCAGCATTTT. Its translation: CASSHRQIDQPQHF.

Here the CDR3 DNA reads TGCGCCAGCAGGGCCGGGACGGAGAGCTCCTACGAGCAGTACTTC. It encodes CASRAGTESSYEQYF. V is TRBV5-1 and J is TRBJ2-7; TRBD1 or TRBD2 may be the D gene (5 bases each). From germline, CDR1 is SGHRS and CDR2 YFSETQ. This CDR3 is 15 amino acids long. Trimming cost V 5 bases and J 0 bases, with 15 bases left between them.

The chain links TRBV19 to TRBJ2-6; maybe TRBD1 (5 bases). Germline loops: CDR1 LNHDA, CDR2 SQIVND (reference sequence). The germline V and J ends were trimmed by 5 bases and 0 bases, with 8 bases remaining between them. This CDR3 contains 15 residues. The CDR3 bases are TGTGCCAGTAGTCCACAGGCCTCTGGGGCCAACGTCCTGACTTTC. As protein: CASSPQASGANVLTF.

The chain is built from TRBV7-3 and TRBJ2-7, with 9 bases aligning to TRBD1. The V gene end was trimmed by 5 bases and the J gene end by 7 bases; junction bases not matched to a gene: 9. Germline-derived CDR1 and CDR2 are SGHTA and FQGTGA. The CDR3 loop spans 14 amino acids. CDR3 in amino acids: CASSAGQGLGEQYF. Written as DNA, the CDR3 is TGTGCCAGCAGCGCCGGACAGGGGTTGGGTGAGCAGTACTTC.

The chain carries TRBV7-3 and TRBJ2-3, with D perhaps TRBD2 (7 bases). The length of the CDR3 is 15 residues. Between the trimmed V and J ends, which lost 5 bases and 2 bases, there was a span of 14 bases. Germline-derived CDR1 and CDR2 are SGHTA and FQGTGA. CDR3 protein: CASSPGGWYTDTQYF. The CDR3 DNA sequence: TGTGCCAGCAGCCCGGGGGGCTGGTACACAGATACGCAGTATTTT.

The V gene is TRBV7-9, the J gene TRBJ2-6, with 7 bases that match TRBD1. CDR3 length: 17 amino acids. Looked up from germline, CDR1 is SEHNR and CDR2 is FQNEAQ (reference sequence). The trim removed 6 bases at V and 0 bases at J, leaving 8 bases unmatched. This CDR3 is CASRTWTGLSGANVLTF. As DNA, the CDR3 is TGTGCCAGCAGAACCTGGACAGGCCTCTCTGGGGCCAACGTCCTGACTTTC.

This clone was seen once. The chain is built from TRBV3-1 (or the pseudogene TRBV3-2) and TRBJ1-4; TRBD1 might be the D (5 bases). This CDR3 has 15 amino acids. V lost 3 bases and J 4 bases, leaving 12 bases between the germline ends. Germline loops: CDR1 LGHDT, CDR2 YNNKEL (reference sequence). The CDR3 sequence is CASSHRVADNEKLFF. The CDR3 region has the DNA TGTGCCAGCAGCCACAGGGTGGCGGATAATGAAAAACTGTTTTTT.

The chain carries TRBV27 and TRBJ1-1; D is unclear. The V end lost 5 bases, the J end lost 11 bases, and 12 bases lay between the germline ends. The length of the CDR3 is 11 residues. CDR1 is MNHEY and CDR2 is SMNVEV in the germline V gene (reference sequence). CDR3 bases: TGTGCCAGCAGTGCCAACGTGGGGGCTTTCTTT. Translated: CASSANVGAFF.

The CDR3 loop is CASGTGNSGANVLTF. The DNA of the CDR3 is TGTGCCAGTGGTACAGGGAACTCTGGGGCCAACGTCCTGACTTTC. This chain links TRBV19 with TRBJ2-6, with a tentative D call TRBD1 (6 bases). Trimming removed 8 bases at V and 0 bases at J, with 11 bases between. Germline values: CDR1 LNHDA, CDR2 SQIVND (reference sequence). The CDR3 is 15 residues long.